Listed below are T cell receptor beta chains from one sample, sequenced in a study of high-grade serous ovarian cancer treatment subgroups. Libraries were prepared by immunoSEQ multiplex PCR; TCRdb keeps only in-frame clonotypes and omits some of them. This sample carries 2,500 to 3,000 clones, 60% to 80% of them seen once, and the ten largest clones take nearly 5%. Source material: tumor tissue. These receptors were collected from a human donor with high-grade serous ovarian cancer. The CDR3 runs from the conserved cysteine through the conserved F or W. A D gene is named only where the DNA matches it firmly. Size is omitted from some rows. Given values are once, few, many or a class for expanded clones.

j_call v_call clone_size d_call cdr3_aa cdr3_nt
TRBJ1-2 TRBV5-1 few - CASSSGMRTGSHYGYTF TGCGCCAGCAGCTCGGGGATGCGGACGGGGTCACACTATGGCTACACCTTC
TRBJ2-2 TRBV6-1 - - CASSERYGTANTGELFF TGTGCCAGCAGTGAAAGATACGGGACGGCGAACACCGGGGAGCTGTTTTTT
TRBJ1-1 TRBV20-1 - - CSAMNTEAFF TGCAGTGCTATGAACACTGAAGCTTTCTTT
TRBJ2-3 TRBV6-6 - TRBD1 CASSRGTTDTQYF TGTGCCAGCAGCAGGGGGACAACAGATACGCAGTATTTT
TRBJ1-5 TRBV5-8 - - CASTGNQPQHF TGTGCCAGCACCGGCAATCAGCCCCAGCATTTT
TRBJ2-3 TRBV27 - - CASSFFPGGNTQYF TGTGCCAGCAGTTTCTTCCCCGGGGGAAATACGCAGTATTTT
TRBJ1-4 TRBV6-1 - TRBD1 CACISRGKGEKLFF TGTGCCTGTATCTCCAGGGGGAAGGGCGAAAAACTGTTTTTT
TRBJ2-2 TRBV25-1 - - CASTRDWTANTGELFF TGTGCCAGCACACGCGACTGGACGGCTAACACCGGGGAGCTGTTTTTT
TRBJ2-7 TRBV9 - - CASSPRQEKHPYEQYF TGTGCCAGCAGCCCCCGACAGGAAAAACACCCCTACGAGCAGTACTTC
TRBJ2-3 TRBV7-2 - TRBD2 CASSLEASGGALDTQYF TGTGCCAGCAGCTTAGAGGCTAGCGGGGGGGCCTTGGATACGCAGTATTTT
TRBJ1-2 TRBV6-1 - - CASNRVTGIYGYTF TGTGCCAGCAACAGAGTCACCGGTATCTATGGCTACACCTTC
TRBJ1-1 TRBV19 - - CASSIMWGNTEAFF TGTGCCAGTAGTATTATGTGGGGGAACACTGAAGCTTTCTTT
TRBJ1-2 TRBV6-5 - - CASSYSTGGYGYTF TGTGCCAGCAGTTACTCGACAGGAGGGTATGGCTACACCTTC
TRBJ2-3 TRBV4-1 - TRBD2 CASSLRGGASTDTQYF TGCGCCAGCAGCTTGCGGGGAGGGGCTAGCACAGATACGCAGTATTTT
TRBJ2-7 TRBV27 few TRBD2 CASSPRTSGANEQYF TGTGCCAGCAGTCCAAGGACTAGCGGGGCCAACGAGCAGTACTTC
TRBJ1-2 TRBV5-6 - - CASGTGGLGYTF TGTGCCAGCGGCACCGGGGGCCTTGGCTACACCTTC
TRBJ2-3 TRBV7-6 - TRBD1 CASSSPGTGTTDTQYF TGTGCCAGCAGCTCCCCCGGGACAGGGACCACAGATACGCAGTATTTT
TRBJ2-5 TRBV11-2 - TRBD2 CASSPGLAKLQETQYF TGTGCCAGCAGCCCGGGACTAGCGAAACTCCAAGAGACCCAGTACTTC
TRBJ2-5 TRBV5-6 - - CASSLGGGPQETQYF TGTGCCAGCAGCTTGGGAGGGGGGCCCCAAGAGACCCAGTACTTC
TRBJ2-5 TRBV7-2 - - CASSRLGGGTQYF TGTGCCAGCAGCCGGCTAGGGGGGGGGACCCAGTACTTC
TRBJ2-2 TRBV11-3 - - CASSRAPGELFF TGTGCCAGCAGCAGGGCGCCCGGGGAGCTGTTTTTT
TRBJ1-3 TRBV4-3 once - CASSQGRGPDSGNTIYF TGCGCCAGCAGCCAAGGGAGGGGTCCAGACTCTGGAAACACCATATATTTT
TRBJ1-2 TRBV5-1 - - CASSLPGNYGYTF TGCGCCAGCAGCTTACCAGGCAACTATGGCTACACCTTC
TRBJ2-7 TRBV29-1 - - CSVGGHLSSYEQYF TGCAGCGTGGGGGGACATCTTAGCTCCTACGAGCAGTACTTC
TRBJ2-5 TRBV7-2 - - CASSLVVQETQYF TGTGCCAGCAGCTTAGTGGTGCAAGAGACCCAGTACTTC
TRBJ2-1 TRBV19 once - CATPRAEASPGNEQFF TGTGCCACCCCGAGGGCCGAGGCTAGCCCGGGCAATGAGCAGTTCTTC
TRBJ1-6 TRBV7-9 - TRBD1 CASSRDRGSYNSPLHF TGTGCCAGCAGTCGGGACAGGGGTTCCTATAATTCACCCCTCCACTTT
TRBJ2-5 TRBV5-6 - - CASSLAKGSGETQYF TGTGCCAGCAGCTTGGCCAAGGGTTCGGGAGAGACCCAGTACTTC
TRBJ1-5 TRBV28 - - CAVGGPGGNQPQHF TGTGCAGTCGGTGGGCCAGGGGGCAATCAGCCCCAGCATTTT
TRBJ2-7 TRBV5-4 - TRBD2 CASSRTSVHEQYF TGTGCCAGCAGCCGAACTAGCGTCCACGAGCAGTACTTC
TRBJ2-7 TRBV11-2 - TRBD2 CASSLTFSSGEQYF TGTGCCAGCAGCTTAACCTTCTCTAGCGGCGAGCAGTACTTC
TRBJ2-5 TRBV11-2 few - CASSLGSHQETQYF TGTGCCAGCAGCTTGGGCAGCCATCAAGAGACCCAGTACTTC
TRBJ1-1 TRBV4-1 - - CASSQEPGVTEAFF TGCGCCAGCAGCCAAGAACCAGGGGTTACTGAAGCTTTCTTT
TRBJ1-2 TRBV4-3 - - CASSQGNLGLSKGYTF TGCGCCAGCAGCCAAGGTAACCTGGGCCTGTCAAAGGGCTACACCTTC
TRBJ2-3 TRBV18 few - CASSPWAIVKGPGDTDTQYF TGTGCCAGCTCACCGTGGGCGATAGTAAAGGGTCCGGGGGACACAGATACGCAGTATTTT
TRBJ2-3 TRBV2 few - CASTPAGTPTDTQYF TGTGCCAGCACCCCGGCCGGGACTCCCACAGATACGCAGTATTTT
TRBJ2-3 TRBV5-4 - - CASSAAVGTDTQYF TGTGCCAGCAGCGCGGCGGTCGGCACAGATACGCAGTATTTT
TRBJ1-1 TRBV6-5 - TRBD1 CASRPSQGAFGEAFF TGTGCCAGCAGGCCGTCACAGGGGGCGTTCGGTGAAGCTTTCTTT
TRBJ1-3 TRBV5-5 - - CASSLAATGNSGNTIYF TGTGCCAGCAGCTTGGCGGCTACAGGGAACTCTGGAAACACCATATATTTT
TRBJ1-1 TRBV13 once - CASSLYVTGNTEAFF TGTGCCAGCAGCTTATACGTAACAGGGAACACTGAAGCTTTCTTT
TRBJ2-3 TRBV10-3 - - CAISTESVGSRRLLDTQYF TGTGCCATCAGCACAGAGAGTGTGGGTAGTCGGCGGCTCCTAGATACGCAGTATTTT
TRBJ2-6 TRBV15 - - CATTPKEQAFSGANVLTF TGTGCCACCACCCCCAAGGAACAGGCCTTCTCTGGGGCCAACGTCCTGACTTTC
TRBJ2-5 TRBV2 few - CASSPSGRETQYF TGTGCCAGCAGCCCGAGTGGGCGCGAGACCCAGTACTTC
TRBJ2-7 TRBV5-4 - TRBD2 CASSLTSGNEQYF TGTGCCAGCAGCTTGACTAGCGGGAACGAGCAGTACTTC
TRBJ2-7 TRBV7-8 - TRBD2 CASSQASGSSYEQYF TGTGCCAGCAGCCAAGCTAGCGGGAGCTCCTACGAGCAGTACTTC
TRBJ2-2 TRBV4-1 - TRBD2 CASSQEGSGMVGTGELFF TGCGCCAGCAGCCAAGAGGGAAGCGGGATGGTGGGCACCGGGGAGCTGTTTTTT